Presented here are 17 T cell receptor beta chains from one specimen sequenced in a study of PD-L1 blockade in urothelial cancer. Repertoires were generated with immunoSEQ multiplex PCR, while TCRdb's copy carries only in-frame clones and drops some. The data hold tens of thousands of clones, with just over 90% observed a single time. Time point in this sample: pretreatment peripheral blood. The sequencing used PBMCs, collected around atezolizumab (anti-PD-L1) treatment. The receptors were sampled from a woman aged 60-75 years with urothelial cancer.

The chain combines TRBV25-1 with TRBJ2-2; TRBD2 matches at 9 bases. Germline CDR1 and CDR2: MGHDK and SYGVNS. V lost 8 bases and J lost 5; bases outside the gene matches: 15. CDR3 size: 17 residues. DNA of the CDR3: TGTGCCAGCGACCCCGCGGGAGGGCCCGGTACGACCGGGGAGCTGTTTTTT. Its protein is CASDPAGGPGTTGELFF.

The chain joins TRBV7-9 to TRBJ1-5; no definite D call. CDR1 is SEHNR and CDR2 is FQNEAQ in the germline V gene (reference sequence). This CDR3 spans 14 amino acids. V lost 5 bases, J lost 1 base, and 9 bases lay in between. CDR3 sequence: CASSPNYSNQPQHF. The CDR3 DNA sequence: TGTGCCAGCAGCCCGAACTACAGCAATCAGCCCCAGCATTTT.

The chain carries TRBV28 and TRBJ1-5; 9 nucleotides match TRBD1. With 5 bases clipped from V and 0 bases from J, the junction kept 17 bases outside the gene matches. This CDR3 comprises 20 residues. Germline values: CDR1 MDHEN, CDR2 SYDVKM. The CDR3 DNA is TGTGCCAGCAGTCCCCCCCGCATGGGACAGGGAGTGGATAGCAATCAGCCCCAGCATTTT. Translated, it gives CASSPPRMGQGVDSNQPQHF. The full variable domain, completed using reference TRBV28 and TRBJ1-5, is DVKVTQSSRYLVKRTGEKVFLECVQDMDHENMFWYRQDPGLGLRLIYFSYDVKMKEKGDIPEGYSVSREKKERFSLILESASTNQTSMYLCASSPPRMGQGVDSNQPQHFGDGTRLSIL.

This chain joins TRBV7-9 and TRBJ1-4, with TRBD1 as a possible D gene (6 bases). Trimming took off 7 bases at V and 1 base at J, with 10 bases between the two ends. Germline lookup yields CDR1 SEHNR and CDR2 FQNEAQ (reference sequence). This CDR3 contains 14 residues. CDR3 residues: CASKGGGTNEKLFF. The CDR3 nucleotides are TGTGCCAGCAAGGGGGGGGGAACTAATGAAAAACTGTTTTTT.

The rearrangement links TRBV7-8 to TRBJ2-3; 12 bases agree with TRBD2. Germline CDR1 and CDR2: SGHVS and FQNEAQ. V trimming: 2 bases; J trimming: 5 bases; junction bases outside the gene matches: 5. CDR3 length equals 16 residues. CDR3 sequence (DNA): TGTGCCAGCAGCTTATACCCTAGCGGGAGGGGAGATACGCAGTATTTT. Protein product: CASSLYPSGRGDTQYF.

The rearrangement links TRBV13 to TRBJ1-4, with 8 bases lining up with TRBD1. The CDR3 is 13 residues long. With V trimmed by 4 bases and J by 15 bases, 10 bases remained unmatched. The germline V gene has CDR1 PRHDT and CDR2 FYEKMQ (reference sequence). CDR3 DNA: TGTGCCAGCAGCTCCTTTCAAGACAGGGGCTTGTTTTTT. Residues: CASSSFQDRGLFF.

The chain employs TRBV12-2 and TRBJ1-5. TRBV12-2 is given as a pseudogene. The CDR3 loop spans 13 amino acids. CDR3 in DNA: TGTGCAAGTCGATCTGCGTGCAATCAGCCCCAGCATTTT. Its translation is CASRSACNQPQHF.

The J gene is TRBJ1-1, the V gene TRBV29-1; TRBD1 matches at 7 bases. J lost 5 bases, V lost 4 bases, and 13 bases had no gene match. The CDR3 has 15 amino acids. CDR1 and CDR2 (germline): SQVTM, ANQGSEA. The CDR3: CSVVGQGTVITEAFF. The CDR3 nucleotides read TGCAGCGTTGTGGGTCAAGGGACAGTGATTACTGAAGCTTTCTTT.

This sequence joins TRBV27 and TRBJ1-1; possible D gene TRBD1, 5 bases. V was shortened by 2 bases and J by 3 bases, with 19 bases between the two germline ends. CDR1 is MNHEY and CDR2 is SMNVEV in the germline V gene (reference sequence). The CDR3 is made up of 17 amino acids. The CDR3 reads CASSLVLVGGMYTEAFF. The CDR3 DNA follows: TGTGCCAGCAGTTTAGTGTTGGTCGGGGGAATGTACACTGAAGCTTTCTTT.

This chain uses TRBV27 with TRBJ2-7, with 8 bases aligning to TRBD2. V trimming: 3 bases; J trimming: 0 bases; junction bases outside the gene matches: 4. This CDR3 has 15 amino acids. CDR1 is MNHEY and CDR2 is SMNVEV in the germline V gene (reference sequence). The CDR3 loop reads CASSLGGRTSYEQYF. As DNA, the CDR3 is TGTGCCAGCAGTTTGGGCGGGAGGACCTCCTACGAGCAGTACTTC.

CDR3 in DNA: TGCAGCGTTGAAGGTAGAAGCGGGAGGGGCAGCGGGGAGCTGTTTTTT. Amino acid sequence: CSVEGRSGRGSGELFF. The chain uses TRBV29-1 and TRBJ2-2; 10 bases are shared with TRBD2. Germline CDR1 and CDR2: SQVTM and ANQGSEA. This CDR3 is 16 amino acids long. V was pared by 1 base and J by 7 bases, with 9 bases of the junction left unmatched.

This chain connects TRBV27 to TRBJ2-1, with 7 bases aligning to TRBD2. V was clipped by 0 bases and J by 5 bases; unmatched bases: 4. The CDR3 sequence is 15 residues long. Germline CDR1 MNHEY, CDR2 SMNVEV (reference sequence). The CDR3 region is CASSLSGGLNNEQFF. The CDR3 nucleotides are TGTGCCAGCAGTTTATCGGGAGGGCTAAACAATGAGCAGTTCTTC.

The gene calls are TRBV19 and TRBJ1-2, with no clear D. V was cut by 11 bases and J by 3 bases, with 16 bases left in between. The CDR3 has 13 residues. Germline CDR1 reads LNHDA; CDR2 reads SQIVND (reference sequence). The CDR3 bases are TGTGCCTCACGAGATCTCGTAGACTATGGCTACACCTTC. Encoded protein: CASRDLVDYGYTF.

The chain combines TRBV28 with TRBJ1-5; D is undetermined. Trimming took 7 bases from V and 6 from J, leaving 10 bases between them. CDR3 length: 12 amino acids. Looked up from germline, CDR1 is MDHEN and CDR2 is SYDVKM. The CDR3 region has the DNA TGTGCCAGCACCTTTGAACTTCAGCCCCAGCATTTT. It translates to CASTFELQPQHF. The full variable domain, with the rest looked up from reference TRBV28 and TRBJ1-5, is DVKVTQSSRYLVKRTGEKVFLECVQDMDHENMFWYRQDPGLGLRLIYFSYDVKMKEKGDIPEGYSVSREKKERFSLILESASTNQTSMYLCASTFELQPQHFGDGTRLSIL.

The rearrangement links TRBV4-2 to TRBJ2-1; D unclear. Germline-derived CDR1 and CDR2 are LGHNA and YNFKEQ. Deletions cut 1 base from V and 9 bases from J, with 13 bases between. This CDR3 region has 14 residues. CDR3 in amino acids: CASSQVNDNAEQFF. In nucleotides, the CDR3 is TGTGCCAGCAGCCAAGTAAACGACAACGCTGAGCAGTTCTTC.

V usage is TRBV5-1 and J usage is TRBJ2-3; no firm D call. With 2 bases removed from V and 1 base from J, the gap between germline ends came to 5 bases. The length of the CDR3 is 13 residues. Germline-derived CDR1 and CDR2 are SGHRS and YFSETQ. CDR3 DNA sequence: TGCGCCAGCAGCTTCTCTGGCACAGATACGCAGTATTTT. Protein sequence: CASSFSGTDTQYF.

The chain uses TRBV28 and TRBJ1-4; 10 bases are a match to TRBD1. This CDR3 region has 15 residues. The V gene end was trimmed by 7 bases and the J gene end by 4 bases; junction bases not matched to a gene: 6. The germline V gene has CDR1 MDHEN and CDR2 SYDVKM. This CDR3 reads CASNRDRGYNEKLFF. In nucleotides, the CDR3 is TGTGCCAGCAACCGGGACAGGGGTTATAATGAAAAACTGTTTTTT.